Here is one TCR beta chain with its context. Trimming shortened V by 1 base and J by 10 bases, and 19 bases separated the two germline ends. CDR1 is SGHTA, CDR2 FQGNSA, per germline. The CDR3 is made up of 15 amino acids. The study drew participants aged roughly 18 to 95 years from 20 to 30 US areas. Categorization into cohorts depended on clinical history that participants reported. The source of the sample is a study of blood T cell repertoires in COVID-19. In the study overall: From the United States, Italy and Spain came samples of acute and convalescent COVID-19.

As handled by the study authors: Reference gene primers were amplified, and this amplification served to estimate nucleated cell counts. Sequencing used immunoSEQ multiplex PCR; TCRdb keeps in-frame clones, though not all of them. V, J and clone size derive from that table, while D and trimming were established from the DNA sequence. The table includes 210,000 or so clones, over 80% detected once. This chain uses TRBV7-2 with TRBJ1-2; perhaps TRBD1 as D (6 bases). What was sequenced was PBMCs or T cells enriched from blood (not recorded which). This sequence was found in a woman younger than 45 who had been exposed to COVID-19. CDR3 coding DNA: TGTGCCAGCAGCTTAGATAGGACAGTTCTCGGGGCCTACACCTTC. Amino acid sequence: CASSLDRTVLGAYTF.